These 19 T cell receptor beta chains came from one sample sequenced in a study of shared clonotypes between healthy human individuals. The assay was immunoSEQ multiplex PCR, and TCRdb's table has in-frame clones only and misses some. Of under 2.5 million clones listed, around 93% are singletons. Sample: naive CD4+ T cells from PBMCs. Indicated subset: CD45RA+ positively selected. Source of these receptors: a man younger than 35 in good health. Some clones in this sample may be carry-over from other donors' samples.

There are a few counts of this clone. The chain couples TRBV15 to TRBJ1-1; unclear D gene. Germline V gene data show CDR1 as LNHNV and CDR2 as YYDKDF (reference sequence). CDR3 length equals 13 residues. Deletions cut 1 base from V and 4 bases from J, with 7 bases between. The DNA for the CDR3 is TGTGCCACCAGCAGAGTCCAGTTCACTGAAGCTTTCTTT. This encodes CATSRVQFTEAFF.

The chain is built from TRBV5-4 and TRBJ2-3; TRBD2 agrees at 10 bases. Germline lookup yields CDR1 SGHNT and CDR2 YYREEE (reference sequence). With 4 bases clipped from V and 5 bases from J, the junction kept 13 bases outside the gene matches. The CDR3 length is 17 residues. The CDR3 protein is CASSPTLSGRGKDTQYF. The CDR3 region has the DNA TGTGCCAGCAGCCCCACACTCAGCGGGAGGGGGAAAGATACGCAGTATTTT. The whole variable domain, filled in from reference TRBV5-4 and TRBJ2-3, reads ETGVTQSPTHLIKTRGQQVTLRCSSQSGHNTVSWYQQALGQGPQFIFQYYREEENGRGNFPPRFSGLQFPNYSSELNVNALELDDSALYLCASSPTLSGRGKDTQYFGPGTRLTVL.

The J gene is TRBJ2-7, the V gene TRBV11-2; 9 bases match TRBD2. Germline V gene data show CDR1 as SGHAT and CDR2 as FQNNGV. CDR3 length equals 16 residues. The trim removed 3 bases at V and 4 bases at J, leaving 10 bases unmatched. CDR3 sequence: CASSLASGDLVYEQYF. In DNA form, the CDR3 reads TGTGCCAGCAGCTTGGCTAGCGGGGACCTCGTTTACGAGCAGTACTTC.

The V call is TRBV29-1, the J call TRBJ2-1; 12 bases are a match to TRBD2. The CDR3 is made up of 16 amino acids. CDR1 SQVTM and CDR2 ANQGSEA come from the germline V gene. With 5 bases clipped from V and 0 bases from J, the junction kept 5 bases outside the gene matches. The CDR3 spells CSVKGLAGLSYNEQFF. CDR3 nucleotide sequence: TGCAGCGTTAAGGGACTAGCGGGCCTCTCCTACAATGAGCAGTTCTTC.

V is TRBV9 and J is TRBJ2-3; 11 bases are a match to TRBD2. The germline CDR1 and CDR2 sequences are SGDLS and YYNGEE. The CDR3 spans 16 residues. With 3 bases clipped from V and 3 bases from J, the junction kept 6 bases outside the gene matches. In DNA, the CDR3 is TGTGCCAGCAGCGACACTAGCGGGAGTTCGACAGATACGCAGTATTTT. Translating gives CASSDTSGSSTDTQYF.

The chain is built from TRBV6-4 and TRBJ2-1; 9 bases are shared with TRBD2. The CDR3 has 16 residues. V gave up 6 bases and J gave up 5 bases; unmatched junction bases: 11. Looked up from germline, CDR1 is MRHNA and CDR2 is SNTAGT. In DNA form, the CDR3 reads TGTGCCAGCAGATCTAGCGGGACGGCCCCCCACAATGAGCAGTTCTTC. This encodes CASRSSGTAPHNEQFF.

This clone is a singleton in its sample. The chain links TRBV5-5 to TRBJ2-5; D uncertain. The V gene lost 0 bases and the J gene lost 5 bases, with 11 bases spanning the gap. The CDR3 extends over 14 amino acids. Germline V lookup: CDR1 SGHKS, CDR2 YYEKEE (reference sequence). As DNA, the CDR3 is TGTGCCAGCAGCTTGGGCCCAGCTCCGGAGACCCAGTACTTC. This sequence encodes CASSLGPAPETQYF.

The CDR3 DNA reads as TGTGCCAGCAGTTTAAATTTGAAATTGACTGAAGCTTTCTTT. Its protein is CASSLNLKLTEAFF. The rearrangement joins TRBV28 to TRBJ1-1; no definite D call. V was shortened by 2 bases and J by 5 bases, with 12 bases between the two germline ends. This CDR3 region has 14 residues. Germline V gives CDR1 MDHEN, CDR2 SYDVKM. Together with reference TRBV28 and TRBJ1-1, the CDR3 gives the full variable domain: DVKVTQSSRYLVKRTGEKVFLECVQDMDHENMFWYRQDPGLGLRLIYFSYDVKMKEKGDIPEGYSVSREKKERFSLILESASTNQTSMYLCASSLNLKLTEAFFGQGTRLTVV.

CDR3 in DNA: TGTGCCAGCAGCGTACAGCCACGAAACACCGGGGAGCTGTTTTTT. It specifies CASSVQPRNTGELFF. The chain is built from TRBV11-2 and TRBJ2-2, with unresolved D. The CDR3 is 15 amino acids. Per the germline V gene, CDR1 is SGHAT and CDR2 is FQNNGV. V lost 5 bases, J lost 2 bases, and 12 bases lay in between.

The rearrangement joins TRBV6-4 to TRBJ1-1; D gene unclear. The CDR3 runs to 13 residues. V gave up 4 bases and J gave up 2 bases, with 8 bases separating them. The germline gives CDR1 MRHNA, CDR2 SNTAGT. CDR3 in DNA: TGTGCCAGCAGTGTACGGCTAAACACTGAAGCTTTCTTT. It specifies CASSVRLNTEAFF.

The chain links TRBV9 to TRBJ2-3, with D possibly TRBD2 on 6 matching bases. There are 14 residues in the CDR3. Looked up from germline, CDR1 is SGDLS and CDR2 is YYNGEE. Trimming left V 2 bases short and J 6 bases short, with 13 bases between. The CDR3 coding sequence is TGTGCCAGCAGCGTGGTGGCGCTAGCGGATACGCAGTATTTT. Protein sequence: CASSVVALADTQYF.

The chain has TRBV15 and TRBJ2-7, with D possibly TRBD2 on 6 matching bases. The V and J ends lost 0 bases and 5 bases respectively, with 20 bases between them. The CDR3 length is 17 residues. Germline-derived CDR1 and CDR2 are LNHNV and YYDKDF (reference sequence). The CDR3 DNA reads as TGTGCCACCAGCAGAGATCGTGCTAGCGCCAATCCTAACGAGCAGTACTTC. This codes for CATSRDRASANPNEQYF.

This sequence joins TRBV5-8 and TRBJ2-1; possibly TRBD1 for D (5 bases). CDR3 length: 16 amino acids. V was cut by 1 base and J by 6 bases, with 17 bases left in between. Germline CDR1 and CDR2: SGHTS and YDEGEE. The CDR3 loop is CASSLWGGESVNEQFF. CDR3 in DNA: TGTGCCAGCAGCTTGTGGGGCGGAGAGAGTGTCAATGAGCAGTTCTTC.

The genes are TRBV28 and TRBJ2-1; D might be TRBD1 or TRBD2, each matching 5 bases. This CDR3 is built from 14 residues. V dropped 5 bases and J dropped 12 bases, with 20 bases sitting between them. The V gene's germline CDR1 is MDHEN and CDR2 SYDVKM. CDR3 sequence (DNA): TGTGCCAGCAGTCCCCCCCGGGACGCCCACGGGCAGTTCTTC. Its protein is CASSPPRDAHGQFF.

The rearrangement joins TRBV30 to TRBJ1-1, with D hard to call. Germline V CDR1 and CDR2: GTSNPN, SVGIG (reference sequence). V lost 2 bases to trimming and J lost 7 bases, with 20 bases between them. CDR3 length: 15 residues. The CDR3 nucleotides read TGTGCCTGGAGTTCGACCCTCCTACAGAGACATGAAGCTTTCTTT. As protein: CAWSSTLLQRHEAFF.

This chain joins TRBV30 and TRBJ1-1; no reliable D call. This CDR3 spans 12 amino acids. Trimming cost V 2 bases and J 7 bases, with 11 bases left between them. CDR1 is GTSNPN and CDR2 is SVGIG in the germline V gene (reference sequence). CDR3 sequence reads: CAWSLRALEAFF. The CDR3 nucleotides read TGTGCCTGGAGTCTCAGAGCCCTTGAAGCTTTCTTT.

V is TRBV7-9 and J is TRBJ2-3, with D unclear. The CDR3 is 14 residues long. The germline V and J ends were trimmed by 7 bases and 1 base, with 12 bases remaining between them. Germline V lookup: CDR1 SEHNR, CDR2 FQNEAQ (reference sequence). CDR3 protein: CASNSVGGTDTQYF. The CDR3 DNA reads TGTGCCAGCAACTCCGTTGGGGGCACAGATACGCAGTATTTT.

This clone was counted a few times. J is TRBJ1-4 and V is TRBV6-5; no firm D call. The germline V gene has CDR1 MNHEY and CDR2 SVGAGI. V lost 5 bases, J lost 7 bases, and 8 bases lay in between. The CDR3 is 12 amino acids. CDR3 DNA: TGTGCCAGCAGTGAGGGCGGTGAAAAACTGTTTTTT. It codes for CASSEGGEKLFF.

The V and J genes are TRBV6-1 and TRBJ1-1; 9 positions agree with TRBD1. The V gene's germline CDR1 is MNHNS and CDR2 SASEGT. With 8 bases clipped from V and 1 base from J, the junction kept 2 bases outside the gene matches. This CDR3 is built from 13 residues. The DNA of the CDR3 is TGTGCCAGCTACAGGGGGCGGAACACTGAAGCTTTCTTT. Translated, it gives CASYRGRNTEAFF.